This note documents a single T cell receptor (beta chain) sequence. Its antigen is not identified. The record originates from a study of cytomegalovirus exposure and HLA in healthy donors. The wider study: Tens of millions of unique TCR sequences came from HLA-typed donors in an early release.

Germline V gene data show CDR1 as GTSNPN and CDR2 as SVGIG (reference sequence). Trimming shortened V by 2 bases and J by 4 bases, and 13 bases separated the two germline ends. The CDR3 covers 14 residues. Study-wide points: Among donors in an Asian-associated ancestry cluster, a later analysis reportedly found fewer N-insertions than the approximately 670-donor mean. The authors judged a highly shared variant cluster likely a sequencing artifact. In an earlier analysis, most TCR beta V segments were productive about 87% or about 30% of the time.

PCR amplification relied on 60 Vbeta primers (plus 13 Jbeta primers). The table came from immunoSEQ multiplex PCR; TCRdb's copy has only in-frame clones and leaves some out. The data show over 80,000 clones, with around 80% seen just once and roughly 5.1% held by the top ten. The chain employs TRBV30 and TRBJ2-3, with a tentative D call TRBD1 (6 bases). The specimen was PBMCs. The TCR originated in a man in his forties in good health and CMV-seropositive. This CDR3 is CAWSRGIEADTQYF. The CDR3 region has the DNA TGTGCCTGGAGTAGGGGGATTGAGGCAGATACGCAGTATTTT.